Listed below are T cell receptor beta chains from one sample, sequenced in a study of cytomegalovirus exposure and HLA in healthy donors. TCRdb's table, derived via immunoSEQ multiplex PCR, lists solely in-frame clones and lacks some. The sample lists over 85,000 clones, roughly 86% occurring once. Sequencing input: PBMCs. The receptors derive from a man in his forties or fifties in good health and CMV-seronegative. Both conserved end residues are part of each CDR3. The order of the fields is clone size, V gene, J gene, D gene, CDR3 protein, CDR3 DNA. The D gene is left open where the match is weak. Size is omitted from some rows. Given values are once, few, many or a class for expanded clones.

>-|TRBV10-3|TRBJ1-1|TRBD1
CAISLDREGTEAFF
TGTGCCATCAGTTTGGACAGGGAGGGCACTGAAGCTTTCTTT
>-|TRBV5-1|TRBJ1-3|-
CASSTDLSGNTIYF
TGCGCCAGCAGCACAGACCTATCTGGAAACACCATATATTTT
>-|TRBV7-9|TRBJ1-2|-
CASSSSGQSSYGYTF
-
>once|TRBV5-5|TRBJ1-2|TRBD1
CASSSRTGQGLGYTF
TGTGCCAGCAGCTCTAGAACCGGACAGGGTCTGGGCTACACCTTC
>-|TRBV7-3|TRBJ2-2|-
CASSLRPGGPGELFF
TGTGCCAGCAGCTTAAGGCCGGGGGGCCCAGGGGAGCTGTTTTTT
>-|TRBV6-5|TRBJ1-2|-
CASSPTGIAGYTF
TGTGCCAGCAGTCCAACAGGGATAGCTGGCTACACCTTC
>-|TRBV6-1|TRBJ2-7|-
CASTARTGYEQYF
TGTGCCAGCACGGCTAGGACTGGTTACGAGCAGTACTTC
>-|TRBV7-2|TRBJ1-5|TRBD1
CASSLLGGNSNQPQHF
TGTGCCAGCAGCTTACTAGGGGGCAATAGCAATCAGCCCCAGCATTTT
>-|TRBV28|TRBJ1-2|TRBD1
CASRTGGDYGYTF
TGTGCCAGCAGGACAGGGGGCGACTATGGCTACACCTTC
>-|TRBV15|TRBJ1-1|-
CATSRDAGITEAFF
TGTGCCACCAGCAGAGATGCAGGGATCACTGAAGCTTTCTTT
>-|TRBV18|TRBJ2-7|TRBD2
CASSPMTSGYEQYF
TGTGCCAGCTCACCTATGACTAGCGGGTACGAGCAGTACTTC
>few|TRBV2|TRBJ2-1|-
CASHRDDDEQFF
TGTGCCAGTCACAGGGATGACGATGAGCAGTTCTTC
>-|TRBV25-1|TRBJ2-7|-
CASSARGQLTSYEQYF
TGTGCCAGCAGTGCCCGTGGACAGCTAACTTCCTACGAGCAGTACTTC
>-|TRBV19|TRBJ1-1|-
CASSRGDSVAFF
TGTGCCAGTAGTAGGGGCGACTCGGTGGCTTTCTTT
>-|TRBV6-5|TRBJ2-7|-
CASSYSRESYEQYF
TGTGCCAGCAGTTACTCGAGGGAATCCTACGAGCAGTACTTC
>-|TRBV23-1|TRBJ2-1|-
CASSQLVQGGDGEQFF
TGCGCCAGCAGTCAATTAGTACAGGGTGGGGACGGTGAGCAGTTCTTC
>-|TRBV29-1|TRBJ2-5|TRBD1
CSVTQGEETQYF
TGCAGCGTAACCCAGGGGGAAGAGACCCAGTACTTC
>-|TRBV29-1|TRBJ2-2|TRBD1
CSVEGQGSGELFF
TGCAGCGTTGAAGGACAGGGGTCCGGGGAGCTGTTTTTT
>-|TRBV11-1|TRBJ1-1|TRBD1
CASSRPGQGETEAFF
TGTGCCAGCAGCCGACCTGGACAGGGTGAGACTGAAGCTTTCTTT
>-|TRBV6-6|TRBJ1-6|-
CASSTGITYNSPLHF
TGTGCCAGCAGTACGGGTATCACCTATAATTCACCCCTCCACTTT
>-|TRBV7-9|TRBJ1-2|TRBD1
CASSRGQSYGYTF
TGTGCCAGCAGCCGGGGACAGAGCTATGGCTACACCTTC
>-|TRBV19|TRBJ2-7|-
CASSTGSEVAEQYF
TGTGCCAGTAGTACTGGATCGGAAGTAGCCGAGCAGTACTTC
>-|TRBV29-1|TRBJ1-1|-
CSGSWMRGHNEAFF
TGCAGCGGATCGTGGATGAGGGGACACAATGAAGCTTTCTTT
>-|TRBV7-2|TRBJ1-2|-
CASTPNWGDYGYTF
TGTGCCAGCACCCCCAATTGGGGCGACTATGGCTACACCTTC
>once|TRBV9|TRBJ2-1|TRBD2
CASSVTAGPPNEQFF
TGTGCCAGCAGCGTAACAGCGGGGCCCCCCAATGAGCAGTTCTTC
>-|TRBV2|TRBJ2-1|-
CASSLQDPSYNEQFF
TGTGCCAGCAGTCTCCAGGATCCCTCCTACAATGAGCAGTTCTTC
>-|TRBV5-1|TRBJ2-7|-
CATRATGGDEQYF
TGCGCCACCCGGGCAACTGGGGGCGACGAGCAGTACTTC
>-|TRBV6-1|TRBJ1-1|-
CASNPKAMNTEAFF
TGTGCCAGCAACCCGAAAGCCATGAACACTGAAGCTTTCTTT
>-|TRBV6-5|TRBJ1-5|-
CASSQARGGNQPQHF
TGTGCCAGCAGCCAGGCCCGGGGGGGAAATCAGCCCCAGCATTTT
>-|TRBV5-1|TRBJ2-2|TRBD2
CASSPGGTPGGTGELFF
TGCGCCAGCAGCCCGGGGGGGACACCGGGGGGCACCGGGGAGCTGTTTTTT
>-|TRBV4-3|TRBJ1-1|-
CASSQGRNTEAFF
TGCGCCAGCAGCCAAGGGAGAAACACTGAAGCTTTCTTT
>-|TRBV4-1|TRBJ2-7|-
CASSENRGSSYEQYF
TGCGCCAGCAGCGAGAATCGAGGCAGCAGCTACGAGCAGTACTTC
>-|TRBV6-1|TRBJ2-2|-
CASSLERGIPGELFF
TGTGCCAGCAGCTTGGAGAGGGGGATACCCGGGGAGCTGTTTTTT
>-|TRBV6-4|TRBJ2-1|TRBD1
CASSPGTGGPYDEQFF
TGTGCCAGCAGTCCCGGGACAGGGGGCCCCTACGATGAGCAGTTCTTC
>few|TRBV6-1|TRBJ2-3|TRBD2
CASSWTSGSTDTQYF
TGTGCCAGCAGTTGGACTAGCGGGTCCACAGATACGCAGTATTTT
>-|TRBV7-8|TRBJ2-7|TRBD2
CASSLVAAGPYEQYF
TGTGCCAGCAGCTTAGTCGCAGCGGGGCCCTACGAGCAGTACTTC
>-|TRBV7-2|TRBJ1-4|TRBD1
CASSLTGGREKLFF
TGTGCCAGCAGCTTAACAGGGGGCCGTGAAAAACTGTTTTTT
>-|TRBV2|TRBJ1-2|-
CASRPWGTRGYTF
TGTGCCAGCAGACCGTGGGGCACGAGAGGCTACACCTTC
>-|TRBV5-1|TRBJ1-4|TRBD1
CASSTSATGNEKLFF
TGCGCCAGCAGCACCTCCGCGACAGGGAATGAAAAACTGTTTTTT
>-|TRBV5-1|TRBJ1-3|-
CASSLDTGSGNTIYF
TGCGCCAGCAGCTTGGACACAGGCTCTGGAAACACCATATATTTT
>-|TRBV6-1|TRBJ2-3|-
CASSATTKSSTDTQYF
TGTGCCAGCAGTGCCACGACTAAATCTAGCACAGATACGCAGTATTTT
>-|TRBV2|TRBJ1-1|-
CASRVGRDNAEAFF
TGTGCCAGCAGAGTAGGTAGGGACAACGCTGAAGCTTTCTTT
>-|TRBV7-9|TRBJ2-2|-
CASRLRGMNTGELFF
TGTGCCAGCAGACTCAGGGGTATGAACACCGGGGAGCTGTTTTTT
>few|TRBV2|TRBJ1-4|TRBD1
CASGQGAVEKLFF
TGTGCATCGGGACAGGGGGCTGTTGAAAAACTGTTTTTT
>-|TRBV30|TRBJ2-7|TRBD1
CAWSRRGPGEQYF
TGTGCCTGGAGTCGTAGGGGGCCGGGCGAGCAGTACTTC
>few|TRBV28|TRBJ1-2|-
CASRDSIYGYTF
TGTGCCAGCAGGGACAGTATTTATGGCTACACCTTC
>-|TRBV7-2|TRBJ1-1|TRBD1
CASSRQGVTEAFF
TGTGCCAGCAGCCGACAGGGTGTGACTGAAGCTTTCTTT
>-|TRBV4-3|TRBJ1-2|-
CASSQATGHYGYTF
TGCGCCAGCAGCCAAGCTACAGGGCACTATGGCTACACCTTC
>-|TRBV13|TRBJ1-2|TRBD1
CASSSRTGYGYTF
TGTGCCAGCAGCTCGCGGACAGGGTATGGCTACACCTTC
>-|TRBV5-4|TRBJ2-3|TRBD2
CASSYQAGGTDTQYF
TGTGCCAGCAGCTATCAAGCGGGGGGCACAGATACGCAGTATTTT
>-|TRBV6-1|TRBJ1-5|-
CASSLGQIDNQPQHF
TGTGCCAGCAGTCTAGGACAGATTGACAATCAGCCCCAGCATTTT
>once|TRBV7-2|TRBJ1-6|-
CASSLRWVGSSYNSPLHF
TGTGCCAGCAGCCTGAGATGGGTGGGGAGCTCCTATAATTCACCCCTCCACTTT
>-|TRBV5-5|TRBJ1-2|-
CASSWGTPNYGYTF
TGTGCCAGCAGTTGGGGGACACCCAACTATGGCTACACCTTC
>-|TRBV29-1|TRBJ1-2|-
CSDDSVTRGYTF
TGCAGCGACGACAGCGTAACAAGGGGCTACACCTTC
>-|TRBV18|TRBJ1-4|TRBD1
CASSHRDSNEKLFF
TGTGCCAGCTCACACCGGGACAGCAATGAAAAACTGTTTTTT
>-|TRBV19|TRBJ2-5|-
CASSQKETQYF
TGTGCCAGTAGTCAGAAGGAGACCCAGTACTTC
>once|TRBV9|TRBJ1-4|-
CASSVGEATNEKLFF
TGTGCCAGCAGCGTAGGTGAGGCAACTAATGAAAAACTGTTTTTT
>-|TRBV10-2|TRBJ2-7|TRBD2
CASSDPGTSGVLYEQYF
TGCGCCAGCTCCGACCCCGGGACTAGCGGGGTGTTATACGAGCAGTACTTC
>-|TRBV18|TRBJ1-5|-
CASSPGGSNQPQHF
TGTGCCAGCTCACCGGGGGGGAGCAATCAGCCCCAGCATTTT
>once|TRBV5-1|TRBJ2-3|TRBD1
CASSLLGQGTDTQYF
TGCGCCAGCAGCTTGTTGGGACAGGGTACAGATACGCAGTATTTT